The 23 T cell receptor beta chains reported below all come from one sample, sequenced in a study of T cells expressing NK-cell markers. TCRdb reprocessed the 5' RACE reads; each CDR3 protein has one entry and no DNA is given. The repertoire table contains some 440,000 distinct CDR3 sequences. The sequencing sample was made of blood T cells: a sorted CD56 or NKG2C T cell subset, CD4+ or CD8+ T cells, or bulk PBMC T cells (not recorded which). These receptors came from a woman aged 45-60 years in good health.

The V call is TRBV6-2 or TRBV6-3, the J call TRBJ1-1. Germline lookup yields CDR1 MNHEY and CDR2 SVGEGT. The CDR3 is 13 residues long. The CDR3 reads CASTTRRGTEAFF.

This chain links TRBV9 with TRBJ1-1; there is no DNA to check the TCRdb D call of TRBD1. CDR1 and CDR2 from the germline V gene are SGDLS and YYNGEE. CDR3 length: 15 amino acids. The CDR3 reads CASSVGGGVGTEAFF. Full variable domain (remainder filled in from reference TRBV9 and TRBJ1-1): DSGVTQTPKHLITATGQRVTLRCSPRSGDLSVYWYQQSLDQGLQFLIQYYNGEERAKGNILERFSAQQFPDLHSELNLSSLELGDSALYFCASSVGGGVGTEAFFGQGTRLTVV.

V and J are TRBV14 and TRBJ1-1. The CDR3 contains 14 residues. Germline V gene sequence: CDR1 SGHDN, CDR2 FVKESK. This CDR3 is CASSRDSKNTEAFF.

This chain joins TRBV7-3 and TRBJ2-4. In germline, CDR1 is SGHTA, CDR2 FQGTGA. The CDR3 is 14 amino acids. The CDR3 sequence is CASSSDSSKNIQYF. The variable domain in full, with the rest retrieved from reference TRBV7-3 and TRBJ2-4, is GAGVSQTPSNKVTEKGKYVELRCDPISGHTALYWYRQSLGQGPEFLIYFQGTGAADDSGLPNDRFFAVRPEGSVSTLKIQRTERGDSAVYLCASSSDSSKNIQYFGAGTRLSVL.

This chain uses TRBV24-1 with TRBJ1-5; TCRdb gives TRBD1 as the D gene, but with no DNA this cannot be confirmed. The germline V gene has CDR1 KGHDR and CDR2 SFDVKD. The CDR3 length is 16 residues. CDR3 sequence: CATSDRRQGGNQPQHF.

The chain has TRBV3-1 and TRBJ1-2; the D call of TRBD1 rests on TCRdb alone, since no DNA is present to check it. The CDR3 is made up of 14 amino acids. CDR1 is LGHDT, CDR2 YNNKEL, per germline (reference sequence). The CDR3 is CASSQVQGADGYTF.

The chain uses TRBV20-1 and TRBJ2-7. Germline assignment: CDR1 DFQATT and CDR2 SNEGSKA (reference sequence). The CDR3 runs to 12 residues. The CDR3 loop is CSAHLDVYEQYF.

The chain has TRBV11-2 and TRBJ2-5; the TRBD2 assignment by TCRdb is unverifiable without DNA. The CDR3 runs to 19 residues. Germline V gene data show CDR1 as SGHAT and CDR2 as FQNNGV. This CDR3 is CASSLSPPRLAGARETQYF.

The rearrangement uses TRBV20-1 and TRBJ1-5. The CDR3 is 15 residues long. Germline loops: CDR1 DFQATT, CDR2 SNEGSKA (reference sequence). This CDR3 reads CSAREAGEVRRPQHF.

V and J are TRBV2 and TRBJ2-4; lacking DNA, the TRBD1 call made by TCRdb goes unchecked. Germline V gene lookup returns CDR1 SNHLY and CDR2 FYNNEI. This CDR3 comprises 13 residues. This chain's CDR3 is CASTGQGRNIQYF. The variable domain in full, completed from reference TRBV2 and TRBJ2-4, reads EPEVTQTPSHQVTQMGQEVILRCVPISNHLYFYWYRQILGQKVEFLVSFYNNEISEKSEIFDDQFSVERPDGSNFTLKIRSTKLEDSAMYFCASTGQGRNIQYFGAGTRLSVL.

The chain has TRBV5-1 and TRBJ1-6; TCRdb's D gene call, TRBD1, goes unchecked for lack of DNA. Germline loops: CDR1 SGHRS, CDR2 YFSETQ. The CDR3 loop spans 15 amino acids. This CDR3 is CASSLGQGAGSPLHF.

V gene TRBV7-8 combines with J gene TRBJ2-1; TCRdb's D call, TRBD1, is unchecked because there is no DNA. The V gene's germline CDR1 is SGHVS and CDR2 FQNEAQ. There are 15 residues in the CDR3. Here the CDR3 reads CASSSRGGRHNEQFF.

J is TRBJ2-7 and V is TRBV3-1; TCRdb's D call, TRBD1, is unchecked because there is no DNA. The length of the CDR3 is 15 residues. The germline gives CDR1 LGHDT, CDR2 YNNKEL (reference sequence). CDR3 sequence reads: CASSQDSRVNYEQYF.

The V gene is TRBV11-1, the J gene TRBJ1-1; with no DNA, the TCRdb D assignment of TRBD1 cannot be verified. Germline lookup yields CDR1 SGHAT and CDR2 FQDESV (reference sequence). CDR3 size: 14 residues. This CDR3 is CASSPGQGDTEAFF.

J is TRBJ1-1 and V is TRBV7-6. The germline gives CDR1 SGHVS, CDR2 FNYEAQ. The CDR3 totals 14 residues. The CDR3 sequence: CASSLIEGNTEAFF.

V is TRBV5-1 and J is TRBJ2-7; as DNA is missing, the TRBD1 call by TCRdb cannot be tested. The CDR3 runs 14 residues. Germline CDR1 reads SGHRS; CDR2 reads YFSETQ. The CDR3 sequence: CASSPGTSVYEQYF.

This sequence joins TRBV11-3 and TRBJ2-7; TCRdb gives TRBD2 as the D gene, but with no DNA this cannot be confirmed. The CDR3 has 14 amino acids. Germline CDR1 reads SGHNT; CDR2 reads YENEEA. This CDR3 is CASSSTSGSIEQYF.

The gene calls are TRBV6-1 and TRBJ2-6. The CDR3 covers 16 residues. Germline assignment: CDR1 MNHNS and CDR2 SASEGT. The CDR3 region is CASIPNRVLGANVLTF.

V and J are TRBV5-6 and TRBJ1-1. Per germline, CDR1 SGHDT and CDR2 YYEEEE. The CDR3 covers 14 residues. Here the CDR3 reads CASSLWRKNTEAFF.

This chain's CDR3 is CASSLRGSDEQFF. The genes are TRBV12-3 or TRBV12-4 and TRBJ2-1; the D call from TCRdb, TRBD1, cannot be confirmed without DNA. The CDR3 is 13 residues long.

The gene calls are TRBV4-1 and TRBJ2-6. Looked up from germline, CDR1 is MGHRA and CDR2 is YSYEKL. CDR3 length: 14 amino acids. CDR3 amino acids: CASSTQAGANVLTF.

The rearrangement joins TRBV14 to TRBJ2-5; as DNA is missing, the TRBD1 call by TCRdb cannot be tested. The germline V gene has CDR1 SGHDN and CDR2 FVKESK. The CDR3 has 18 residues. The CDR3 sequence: CASSQGPWTDNRRETQYF.

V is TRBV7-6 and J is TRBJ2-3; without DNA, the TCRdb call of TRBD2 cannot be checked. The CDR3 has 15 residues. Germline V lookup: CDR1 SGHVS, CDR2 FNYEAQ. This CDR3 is CASSLLGGVADTQYF. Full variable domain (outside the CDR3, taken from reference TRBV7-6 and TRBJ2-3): GAGVSQSPRYKVTKRGQDVALRCDPISGHVSLYWYRQALGQGPEFLTYFNYEAQQDKSGLPNDRFSAERPEGSISTLTIQRTEQRDSAMYRCASSLLGGVADTQYFGPGTRLTVL.